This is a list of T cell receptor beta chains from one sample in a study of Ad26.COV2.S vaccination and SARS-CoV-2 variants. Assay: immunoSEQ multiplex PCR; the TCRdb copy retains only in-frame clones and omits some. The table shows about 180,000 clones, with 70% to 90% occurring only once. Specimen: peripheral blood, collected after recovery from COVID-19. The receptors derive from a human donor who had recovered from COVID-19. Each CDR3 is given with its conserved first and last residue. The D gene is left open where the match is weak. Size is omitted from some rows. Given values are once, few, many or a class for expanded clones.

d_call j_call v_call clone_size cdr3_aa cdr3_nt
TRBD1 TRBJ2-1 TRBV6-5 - CASIPGQGWGEQFF TGTGCCAGCATCCCGGGACAGGGGTGGGGTGAGCAGTTCTTC
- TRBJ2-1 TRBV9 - CASSPRQGALAGGPGNEQFF TGTGCCAGCAGCCCCCGACAGGGGGCTTTAGCGGGGGGGCCGGGGAATGAGCAGTTCTTC
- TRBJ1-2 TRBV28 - CASSLKDWDALTF TGTGCCAGCAGCCTAAAAGACTGGGACGCACTTACCTTC
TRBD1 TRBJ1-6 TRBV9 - CASSARQGKNTPLHF TGTGCCAGCAGCGCCCGACAGGGGAAAAATACACCCCTCCACTTT
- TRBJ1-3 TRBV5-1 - CASSIFTGSGNTIYF TGCGCCAGCAGCATCTTTACAGGCTCTGGAAACACCATATATTTT
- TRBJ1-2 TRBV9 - CASSVDPTGSSGYTF TGTGCCAGCAGCGTAGACCCAACAGGGTCTAGTGGCTACACCTTC
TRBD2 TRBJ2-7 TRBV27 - CASSPGTSGNEQYF TGTGCCAGCAGCCCCGGGACTAGCGGGAACGAGCAGTACTTC
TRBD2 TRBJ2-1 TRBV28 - CASSTQVALAGDYNEQFF TGTGCCAGCAGTACCCAAGTAGCCCTAGCGGGGGACTACAATGAGCAGTTCTTC
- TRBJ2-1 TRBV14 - CASSRRGHNEQFF TGTGCCAGCAGCCGTCGGGGGCACAATGAGCAGTTCTTC
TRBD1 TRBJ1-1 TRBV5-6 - CASSHGQGARTEAFF TGTGCCAGCAGCCACGGACAGGGGGCGCGCACTGAAGCTTTCTTT
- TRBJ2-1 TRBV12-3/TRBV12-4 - CASSLGGEQFF TGTGCCAGCAGTCTGGGCGGTGAGCAGTTCTTC
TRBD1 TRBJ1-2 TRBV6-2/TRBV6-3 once CASSYPEGAAYGYTF TGTGCCAGCAGTTACCCCGAGGGGGCTGCCTATGGCTACACCTTC
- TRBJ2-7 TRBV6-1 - CASSVAGAEPTYEQYF TGTGCCAGCAGTGTAGCCGGGGCAGAACCGACCTACGAGCAGTACTTC
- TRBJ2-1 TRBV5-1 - CASSYSSQSYEQFF TGCGCCAGCAGCTATTCGTCCCAATCCTATGAGCAGTTCTTC
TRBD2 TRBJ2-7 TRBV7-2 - CASSLKTSGRAFDEQYF TGTGCCAGCAGCTTAAAGACTAGCGGGAGGGCCTTCGACGAGCAGTACTTC
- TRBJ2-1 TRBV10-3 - CAISESGYEQFF TGTGCCATCAGTGAATCCGGATATGAGCAGTTCTTC
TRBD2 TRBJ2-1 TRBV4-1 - CASSRRLAGGPGAVDEQFF TGCGCCAGCAGCCGTAGACTAGCGGGAGGACCAGGCGCAGTTGATGAGCAGTTCTTC
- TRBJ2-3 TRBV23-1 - CASSQSRPRGNTQYF TGCGCCAGCAGTCAATCAAGACCTCGCGGGAATACGCAGTATTTT
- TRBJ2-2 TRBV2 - CASSEVVSNTGELFF TGTGCCAGCAGTGAAGTCGTATCCAACACCGGGGAGCTGTTTTTT
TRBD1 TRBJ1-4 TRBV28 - CASTRIQGANEKLFF TGTGCCAGCACACGAATACAGGGGGCTAATGAAAAACTGTTTTTT
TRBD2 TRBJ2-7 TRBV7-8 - CASSPGLAGGSGPYEQYF TGTGCCAGCAGCCCCGGACTAGCGGGGGGCTCTGGGCCCTACGAGCAGTACTTC
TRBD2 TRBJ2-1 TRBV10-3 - CAISAGGQIYNEQFF TGCGCCATATCAGCGGGGGGACAAATCTACAATGAGCAGTTCTTC
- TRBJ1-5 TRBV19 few CASSIVNQPQHF TGTGCCAGTAGTATCGTCAATCAGCCCCAGCATTTT
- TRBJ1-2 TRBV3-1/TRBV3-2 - CASSQVQRGYTF TGTGCCAGCAGCCAAGTTCAACGGGGCTACACCTTC